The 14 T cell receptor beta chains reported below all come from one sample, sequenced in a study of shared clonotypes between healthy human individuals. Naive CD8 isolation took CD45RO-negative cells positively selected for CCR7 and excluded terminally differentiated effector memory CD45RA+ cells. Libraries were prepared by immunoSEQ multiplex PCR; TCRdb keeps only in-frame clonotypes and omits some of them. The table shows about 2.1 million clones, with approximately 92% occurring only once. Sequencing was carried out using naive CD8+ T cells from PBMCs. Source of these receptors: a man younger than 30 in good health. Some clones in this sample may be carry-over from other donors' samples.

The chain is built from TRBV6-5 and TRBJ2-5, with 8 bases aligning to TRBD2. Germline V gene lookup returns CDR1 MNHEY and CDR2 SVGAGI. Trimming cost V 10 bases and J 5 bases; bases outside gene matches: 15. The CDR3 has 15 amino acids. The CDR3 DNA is TGTGCCACCACACCGGGGGGGAGGGTTCGTGAGACCCAGTACTTC. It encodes CATTPGGRVRETQYF.

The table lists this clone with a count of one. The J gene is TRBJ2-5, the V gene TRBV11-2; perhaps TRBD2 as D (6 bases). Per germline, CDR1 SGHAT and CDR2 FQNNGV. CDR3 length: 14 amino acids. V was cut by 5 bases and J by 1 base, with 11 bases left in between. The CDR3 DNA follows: TGTGCCAGCAGCCAAAGCGGGTCCCAAGAGACCCAGTACTTC. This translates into CASSQSGSQETQYF.

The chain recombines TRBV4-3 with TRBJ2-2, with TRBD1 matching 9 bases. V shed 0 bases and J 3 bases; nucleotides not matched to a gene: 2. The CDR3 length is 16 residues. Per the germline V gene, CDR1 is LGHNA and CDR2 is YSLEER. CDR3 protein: CASSQEQGAHTGELFF. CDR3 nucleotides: TGCGCCAGCAGCCAAGAACAGGGGGCGCACACCGGGGAGCTGTTTTTT.

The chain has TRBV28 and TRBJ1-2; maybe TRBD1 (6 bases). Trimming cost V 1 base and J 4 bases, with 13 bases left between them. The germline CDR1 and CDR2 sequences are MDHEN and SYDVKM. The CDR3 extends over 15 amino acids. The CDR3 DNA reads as TGTGCCAGCAGTTTATATAGGGGGTCGGGCTATGGCTACACCTTC. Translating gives CASSLYRGSGYGYTF.

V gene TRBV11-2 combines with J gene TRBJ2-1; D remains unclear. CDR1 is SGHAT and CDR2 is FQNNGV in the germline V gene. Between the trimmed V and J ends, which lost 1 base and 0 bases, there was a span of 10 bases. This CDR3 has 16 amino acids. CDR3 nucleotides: TGTGCCAGCAGCTTAGGCATCCTTAGCTCCTACAATGAGCAGTTCTTC. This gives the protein CASSLGILSSYNEQFF.

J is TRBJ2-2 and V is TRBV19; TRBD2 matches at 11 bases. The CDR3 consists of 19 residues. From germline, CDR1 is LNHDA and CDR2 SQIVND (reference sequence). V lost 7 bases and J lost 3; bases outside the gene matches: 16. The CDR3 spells CASTEASGRSNWDTGELFF. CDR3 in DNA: TGTGCCAGTACCGAGGCTAGCGGGAGGTCTAATTGGGACACCGGGGAGCTGTTTTTT. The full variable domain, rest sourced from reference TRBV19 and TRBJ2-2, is DGGITQSPKYLFRKEGQNVTLSCEQNLNHDAMYWYRQDPGQGLRLIYYSQIVNDFQKGDIAEGYSVSREKKESFPLTVTSAQKNPTAFYLCASTEASGRSNWDTGELFFGEGSRLTVL.

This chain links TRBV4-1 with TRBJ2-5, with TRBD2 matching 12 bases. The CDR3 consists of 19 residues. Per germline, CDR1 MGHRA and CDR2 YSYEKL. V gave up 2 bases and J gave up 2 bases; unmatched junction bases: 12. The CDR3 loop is CASSQLGLAGGPAQETQYF. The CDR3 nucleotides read TGCGCCAGCAGCCAATTGGGTCTAGCGGGAGGGCCCGCACAAGAGACCCAGTACTTC.

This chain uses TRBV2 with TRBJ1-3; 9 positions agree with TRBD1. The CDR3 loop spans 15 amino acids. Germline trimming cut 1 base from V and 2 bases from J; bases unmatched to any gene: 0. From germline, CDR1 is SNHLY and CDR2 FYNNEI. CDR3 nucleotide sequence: TGTGCCAGCAGTGAAGGGACAGGGGCTGGAAACACCATATATTTT. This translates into CASSEGTGAGNTIYF.

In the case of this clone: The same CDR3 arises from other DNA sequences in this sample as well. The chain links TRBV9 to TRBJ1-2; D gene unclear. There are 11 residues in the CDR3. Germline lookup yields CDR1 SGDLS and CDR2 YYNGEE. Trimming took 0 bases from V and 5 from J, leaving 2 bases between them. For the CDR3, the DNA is TGTGCCAGCAGCGTAGGGTATGGCTACACCTTC. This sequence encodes CASSVGYGYTF.

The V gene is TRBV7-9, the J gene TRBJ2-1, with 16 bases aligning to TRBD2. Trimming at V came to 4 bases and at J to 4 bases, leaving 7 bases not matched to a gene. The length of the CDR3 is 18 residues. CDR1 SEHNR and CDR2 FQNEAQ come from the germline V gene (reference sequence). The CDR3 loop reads CASSSRGTSGRVYNEQFF. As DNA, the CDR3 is TGTGCCAGCAGCTCCAGAGGGACTAGCGGGAGGGTTTACAATGAGCAGTTCTTC.

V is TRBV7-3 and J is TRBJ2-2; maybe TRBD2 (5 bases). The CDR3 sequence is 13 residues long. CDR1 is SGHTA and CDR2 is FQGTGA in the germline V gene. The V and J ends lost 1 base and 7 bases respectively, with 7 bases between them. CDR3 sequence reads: CASSLSTSGELFF. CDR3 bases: TGTGCCAGCAGCTTAAGTACTAGCGGGGAGCTGTTTTTT.

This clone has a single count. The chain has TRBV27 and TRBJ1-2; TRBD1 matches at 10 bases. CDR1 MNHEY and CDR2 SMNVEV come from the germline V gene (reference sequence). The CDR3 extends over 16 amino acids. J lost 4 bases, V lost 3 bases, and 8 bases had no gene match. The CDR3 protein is CASSLSAGTGVYGYTF. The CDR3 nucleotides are TGTGCCAGCAGTTTGTCCGCCGGGACAGGGGTCTATGGCTACACCTTC.

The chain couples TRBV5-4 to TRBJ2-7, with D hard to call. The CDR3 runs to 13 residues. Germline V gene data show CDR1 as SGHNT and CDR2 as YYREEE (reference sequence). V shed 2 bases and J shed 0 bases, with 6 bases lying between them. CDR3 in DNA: TGTGCCAGCAGCTTCTGGCTCTCCTACGAGCAGTACTTC. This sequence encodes CASSFWLSYEQYF.

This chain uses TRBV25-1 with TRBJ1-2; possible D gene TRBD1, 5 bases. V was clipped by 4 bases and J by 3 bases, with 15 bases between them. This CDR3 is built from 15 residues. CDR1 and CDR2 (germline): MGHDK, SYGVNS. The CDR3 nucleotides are TGTGCCAGCAGTGCCCCTAGGGGCGCAGACTATGGCTACACCTTC. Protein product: CASSAPRGADYGYTF.